The 25 T cell receptor beta chains below come from one sample, sequenced in a study of CD8 T cells in Susac syndrome. A quantity of about 0.5 to 1 ug RNA underwent reverse transcription using random hexamers. One entry per CDR3 protein, called by TCRdb with MiXCR from the immunoSEQ multiplex PCR reads. The sample shows approximately 200,000 distinct CDR3 sequences, more than 85% of them seen only once. Sequencing was carried out using CD4+ T cells from PBMCs. The receptors stem from a human donor with multiple sclerosis.

The chain carries TRBV30 and TRBJ2-5, with 7 bases that match TRBD1. This CDR3 region has 13 residues. Trimming at V came to 1 base and at J to 2 bases, leaving 1 base not matched to a gene. Germline loops: CDR1 GTSNPN, CDR2 SVGIG (reference sequence). This CDR3 is CAWSGQGQETQYF. The CDR3 nucleotides read TGTGCCTGGAGTGGACAGGGACAAGAGACCCAGTACTTC.

The gene calls are TRBV30 and TRBJ2-5; D might be TRBD1 or TRBD2, each matching 6 bases. The germline V gene has CDR1 GTSNPN and CDR2 SVGIG (reference sequence). Trimming stripped 0 bases from V and 5 bases from J, with 13 bases between. The CDR3 totals 14 residues. CDR3 loop: CAWSVGRGLETQYF. In DNA form, the CDR3 reads TGTGCCTGGAGTGTAGGTCGGGGGCTGGAGACCCAGTACTTC.

This clonotype occurred a few times. The genes are TRBV4-2 and TRBJ2-5; D ambiguous. Germline assignment: CDR1 LGHNA and CDR2 YNFKEQ. CDR3 length: 14 amino acids. The ends were cut back, 0 bases at V and 3 bases at J, with 8 bases in the middle. CDR3 in DNA: TGTGCCAGCAGCCAAGATATTGGGGAAGAGACCCAGTACTTC. It is translated as CASSQDIGEETQYF.

This chain links TRBV7-2 with TRBJ2-1, with 10 positions matching TRBD2. CDR1 is SGHTA, CDR2 FQGNSA, per germline. The length of the CDR3 is 14 residues. After removal of 8 bases from V and 4 bases from J, the junction contained 5 bases not matched to a gene. CDR3 in amino acids: CASERGGLYNEQFF. Written as DNA, the CDR3 is TGTGCCAGCGAGCGGGGGGGTTTGTACAATGAGCAGTTCTTC.

The chain recombines TRBV5-1 with TRBJ1-2; TRBD1 might be the D (5 bases). CDR3 length: 13 amino acids. From germline, CDR1 is SGHRS and CDR2 YFSETQ. V gave up 4 bases and J gave up 8 bases, with 15 bases separating them. CDR3 sequence reads: CASSPAGTEGYTF. CDR3 DNA sequence: TGCGCCAGCAGCCCGGCCGGGACCGAGGGCTACACCTTC.

V and J are TRBV20-1 and TRBJ2-1, with D possibly being TRBD2 (5 bases). The CDR3 length is 12 residues. Trimming cost V 0 bases and J 13 bases, with 13 bases left between them. In germline, CDR1 is DFQATT, CDR2 SNEGSKA (reference sequence). CDR3 DNA sequence: TGCAGTGCTAGAGATCGCGACGGACTTCAGTTCTTC. Encoded protein: CSARDRDGLQFF.

This clonotype was detected only once. The rearrangement links TRBV6-5 to TRBJ1-2; TRBD1 matches 9 bases. The CDR3 spans 13 residues. Germline CDR1 and CDR2: MNHEY and SVGAGI. J gave up 6 bases and V 6 bases, and 5 bases lay outside the gene matches. The CDR3 DNA reads TGTGCCAGCAGCCAGGGACAGGGTGATGGCTACACCTTC. Protein product: CASSQGQGDGYTF.

This clonotype was detected once. The chain has TRBV20-1 and TRBJ2-3; D gene unclear. Germline loops: CDR1 DFQATT, CDR2 SNEGSKA (reference sequence). V was pared by 3 bases and J by 3 bases, with 10 bases between. The CDR3 extends over 13 amino acids. The chain's CDR3 is CSARVLGTDTQYF. CDR3 nucleotides: TGCAGTGCTAGGGTGCTTGGGACAGATACGCAGTATTTT.

V is TRBV7-2 and J is TRBJ1-4; D is unclear. Germline-derived CDR1 and CDR2 are SGHTA and FQGNSA. The CDR3 covers 15 residues. Trimming took off 5 bases at V and 6 bases at J, with 16 bases between the two ends. The CDR3 DNA reads TGTGCCAGCAGCCAAGTCTTCGGTCAAGATGAAAAACTGTTTTTT. It specifies CASSQVFGQDEKLFF.

This clonotype was counted a single time. This chain uses TRBV2 with TRBJ2-7, with D hard to call. From germline, CDR1 is SNHLY and CDR2 FYNNEI. The CDR3 is made up of 13 amino acids. V dropped 0 bases and J dropped 5 bases, with 8 bases sitting between them. The CDR3 nucleotides are TGTGCCAGCAGTGAAGCGGGGATCCACGAGCAGTACGTC. It specifies CASSEAGIHEQYV.

The chain is built from TRBV28 and TRBJ2-3, with TRBD1 matching over 8 bases. Unmatched junction bases numbered 10, after V lost 5 bases and J lost 0 bases. Germline V lookup: CDR1 MDHEN, CDR2 SYDVKM. This CDR3 is 17 amino acids long. The CDR3 nucleotides are TGTGCCAGCAGTCCCCCCACAGGGGGTGGTAGCACAGATACGCAGTATTTT. The encoded protein is CASSPPTGGGSTDTQYF.

The V call is TRBV30, the J call TRBJ2-1; 8 nucleotides line up with TRBD2. The J segment lost 5 bases and the V segment lost 1 base, leaving 7 bases of the junction unmatched. CDR1 is GTSNPN, CDR2 SVGIG, per germline (reference sequence). The CDR3 consists of 15 residues. CDR3 coding DNA: TGTGCCTGGAGTGCCGGGAGGGATTTTAACAATGAGCAGTTCTTC. Residues: CAWSAGRDFNNEQFF.

This chain connects TRBV11-1 to TRBJ2-5; the D is unclear. The V gene's germline CDR1 is SGHAT and CDR2 FQDESV (reference sequence). This CDR3 contains 14 residues. V was trimmed by 7 bases and J by 9 bases, leaving 21 bases between them. This chain's CDR3 is CASTKDRFLSPQYF. CDR3 nucleotide sequence: TGTGCCAGCACCAAAGATCGGTTCTTATCGCCCCAGTACTTC.

The chain uses TRBV20-1 and TRBJ2-5; D is perhaps TRBD2 (6 bases). V dropped 6 bases and J dropped 4 bases, with 15 bases sitting between them. The CDR3 totals 13 residues. Germline CDR1 DFQATT, CDR2 SNEGSKA (reference sequence). The DNA of the CDR3 is TGCAGTGCCCAGACTAGACCTTTAGAGACCCAGTACTTC. Translated: CSAQTRPLETQYF.

This chain joins TRBV5-4 and TRBJ2-1; D unclear. Trimming removed 3 bases from V and 6 bases from J, with 13 bases in between. The CDR3 is made up of 14 amino acids. Germline CDR1 is SGHNT and CDR2 is YYREEE (reference sequence). The CDR3 loop reads CASSSGGRGNEQFF. The CDR3 DNA sequence: TGTGCCAGCAGCTCGGGCGGTCGCGGCAATGAGCAGTTCTTC.

The chain recombines TRBV29-1 with TRBJ2-5; weak D call: TRBD2 (6 bases). The length of the CDR3 is 11 residues. CDR1 and CDR2 (germline): SQVTM, ANQGSEA. The ends were cut back, 7 bases at V and 5 bases at J, with 11 bases in the middle. CDR3 DNA: TGCAGCGCAGGGACTTTGGAGACCCAGTACTTC. This translates into CSAGTLETQYF.

V usage is TRBV9 and J usage is TRBJ1-2; TRBD1 is a possible D gene (5 bases). This CDR3 spans 14 amino acids. In germline, CDR1 is SGDLS, CDR2 YYNGEE. Trimming left V 1 base short and J 3 bases short, with 10 bases between. In DNA, the CDR3 is TGTGCCAGCAGCGTAAGCCAGGGCGACTATGGCTACACCTTC. It yields the protein CASSVSQGDYGYTF.

The V and J genes are TRBV3-1 and TRBJ2-1, with D perhaps matching TRBD1 (5 bases). The V gene lost 0 bases and the J gene lost 12 bases, with 6 bases spanning the gap. This CDR3 comprises 11 residues. Germline V lookup: CDR1 LGHDT, CDR2 YNNKEL (reference sequence). CDR3 residues: CASSQEGPQFF. CDR3 in DNA: TGTGCCAGCAGCCAAGAGGGGCCGCAGTTCTTC.

The chain joins TRBV2 to TRBJ2-7; D may match TRBD1 or TRBD2 (5 bases each). The CDR3 is 13 residues long. V was trimmed by 5 bases and J by 3 bases, leaving 11 bases between them. Germline V gene sequence: CDR1 SNHLY, CDR2 FYNNEI. CDR3 sequence (DNA): TGTGCCAGCAGTCGGGACGGTAGCTACGAGCAGTACGTC. Amino acids: CASSRDGSYEQYV.

J is TRBJ2-3 and V is TRBV7-6; D is unclear. The V and J ends lost 0 bases and 6 bases respectively, with 7 bases between them. This CDR3 has 13 residues. CDR1 and CDR2 from the germline V gene are SGHVS and FNYEAQ. CDR3 nucleotide sequence: TGTGCCAGCAGCTTAGCGCAACTGGATACGCAGTATTTT. This encodes CASSLAQLDTQYF.

The V gene is TRBV12-3 or TRBV12-4, the J gene TRBJ1-2, with D unresolved. The CDR3 sequence is 13 residues long. The ends were cut back, 6 bases at V and 7 bases at J, with 15 bases in the middle. The CDR3 DNA follows: TGTGCCAGCAGCCCCAGGACGGGAGTTGGCTACACCTTC. This sequence encodes CASSPRTGVGYTF.

The chain recombines TRBV2 with TRBJ1-1, with 8 bases lining up with TRBD1. CDR3 size: 18 residues. CDR1 SNHLY and CDR2 FYNNEI come from the germline V gene. V lost 1 base to trimming and J lost 0 bases; unmatched junction nucleotides: 10. The CDR3 protein is CASSEGGQVAALNTEAFF. CDR3 DNA: TGTGCCAGCAGTGAAGGGGGACAGGTGGCGGCCTTGAACACTGAAGCTTTCTTT.

This rearrangement joins TRBV5-1 to TRBJ2-5, with no clear D. Germline CDR1 SGHRS, CDR2 YFSETQ. V was cut by 0 bases and J by 5 bases, with 11 bases left in between. The CDR3 contains 14 residues. CDR3 bases: TGCGCCAGCAGCTTGGCTGGCAGGCCGGAGACCCAGTACTTC. Amino acids: CASSLAGRPETQYF.

The sample holds one count of this clonotype. The chain uses TRBV20-1 and TRBJ2-5, with D unresolved. V lost 3 bases, J lost 1 base, and 6 bases lay in between. The CDR3 is 12 residues long. The V gene's germline CDR1 is DFQATT and CDR2 SNEGSKA (reference sequence). The CDR3 region is CSASRVQETQYF. The CDR3 bases are TGCAGTGCTAGTAGGGTCCAAGAGACCCAGTACTTC.

This clonotype was seen just once. CDR3 sequence (DNA): TGTGCCAGCAGCATGATACTAGCGGGGGACAATGAGCAGTTCTTC. This codes for CASSMILAGDNEQFF. The chain combines TRBV5-4 with TRBJ2-1; 11 bases line up with TRBD2. Germline assignment: CDR1 SGHNT and CDR2 YYREEE (reference sequence). The CDR3 is 15 residues long. V gave up 4 bases and J gave up 5 bases; unmatched junction bases: 5.